This entry lists 18 T cell receptor beta chains sequenced from one sample in a study of blood T cell repertoires in COVID-19. The data were produced by immunoSEQ multiplex PCR, yet TCRdb's version contains in-frame clones alone and is incomplete. The repertoire holds around 100,000 clones, with around four fifths as singletons. Sequencing used peripheral blood. The source of these receptors is a woman aged 70-85 years with acute or convalescent COVID-19.

This clone was counted only a few times. The chain combines TRBV18 with TRBJ1-5; D not resolved. The germline gives CDR1 KGHSH, CDR2 LQKENI. V was clipped by 3 bases and J by 4 bases, with 13 bases between them. This CDR3 is 15 amino acids long. CDR3 region: CASSPNSGNNQPQHF. In nucleotides, the CDR3 is TGTGCCAGCTCACCGAATTCCGGGAATAATCAGCCCCAGCATTTT.

The chain uses TRBV9 and TRBJ1-1, with D hard to call. Germline-derived CDR1 and CDR2 are SGDLS and YYNGEE. V was cut by 0 bases and J by 6 bases, with 12 bases left in between. This CDR3 contains 14 residues. The CDR3 here is CASSVASGMAEAFF. The CDR3 coding sequence is TGTGCCAGCAGCGTAGCATCCGGGATGGCTGAAGCTTTCTTT.

The CDR3 DNA sequence: TGTGCCAGCAGTGAAAGACTGACGGCCTATTCACCCCTCCACTTT. It translates to CASSERLTAYSPLHF. V usage is TRBV6-1 and J usage is TRBJ1-6; D is ambiguous. This CDR3 has 15 residues. Germline V gene lookup returns CDR1 MNHNS and CDR2 SASEGT. Trimming cost V 2 bases and J 8 bases, with 13 bases left between them.

This chain links TRBV5-3 with TRBJ1-5; D remains ambiguous. TRBV5-3 is filed as an ORF, its function uncertain. The CDR3 is 17 residues long. V lost 4 bases and J 0 bases, leaving 17 bases between the germline ends. CDR3 amino acids: CARSKLQTKNSNQPQHF. CDR3 DNA: TGTGCCAGAAGCAAATTACAAACGAAGAATAGCAATCAGCCCCAGCATTTT.

This clone was picked up a small number of times. The rearrangement joins TRBV24-1 to TRBJ1-5; 9 nucleotides agree with TRBD1. This CDR3 contains 13 residues. Germline CDR1 is KGHDR and CDR2 is SFDVKD. After removal of 9 bases from V and 4 bases from J, the junction contained 3 bases not matched to a gene. The CDR3 loop is CATGDRVNQPQHF. The CDR3, as DNA: TGTGCCACCGGGGACAGGGTTAATCAGCCCCAGCATTTT.

The rearrangement links TRBV27 to TRBJ1-1; D possibly corresponds to TRBD1 (5 bases). V shed 2 bases and J shed 5 bases, with 9 bases lying between them. The CDR3 loop spans 13 amino acids. Germline values: CDR1 MNHEY, CDR2 SMNVEV (reference sequence). The CDR3 here is CASSLMEGTEAFF. The CDR3 DNA reads TGTGCCAGCAGTTTAATGGAGGGGACTGAAGCTTTCTTT.

This rearrangement joins TRBV29-1 to TRBJ2-1; TRBD1 aligns across 8 bases. The J segment lost 5 bases and the V segment lost 7 bases, leaving 7 bases of the junction unmatched. The CDR3 covers 13 residues. CDR1 is SQVTM and CDR2 is ANQGSEA in the germline V gene. Here the CDR3 DNA reads TGCAGCGCTAATGGACAGGGCGACAATGAGCAGTTCTTC. Translation gives CSANGQGDNEQFF.

J is TRBJ2-5 and V is TRBV3-1 (or the pseudogene TRBV3-2); 7 bases are a match to TRBD2. Germline CDR1 LGHDT, CDR2 YNNKEL (reference sequence). The length of the CDR3 is 15 residues. J gave up 4 bases and V 2 bases, and 7 bases lay outside the gene matches. This CDR3 reads CASSQWTRSAETQYF. CDR3 sequence (DNA): TGTGCCAGCAGCCAATGGACTAGGTCCGCAGAGACCCAGTACTTC.

The chain is built from TRBV24-1 and TRBJ2-7; 7 nucleotides match TRBD1. The V gene's germline CDR1 is KGHDR and CDR2 SFDVKD. This CDR3 region has 18 residues. Trimming at V came to 1 base and at J to 4 bases, leaving 15 bases not matched to a gene. CDR3 amino acids: CATSDFSLDRDGKYEQYV. CDR3 bases: TGTGCCACCAGTGATTTCTCCCTCGACAGGGACGGGAAATACGAGCAGTACGTC.

V is TRBV18 and J is TRBJ2-1; 12 positions agree with TRBD2. The CDR3 sequence is 15 residues long. Germline V gene data show CDR1 as KGHSH and CDR2 as LQKENI. Germline trimming cut 3 bases from V and 10 bases from J; bases unmatched to any gene: 7. The chain's CDR3 is CASSPASGGAVEQFF. In DNA, the CDR3 is TGTGCCAGCTCACCGGCTAGCGGGGGGGCAGTAGAGCAGTTCTTC.

The chain links TRBV28 to TRBJ1-2; D gene ambiguous. Trimming took 7 bases from V and 7 from J, leaving 16 bases between them. This CDR3 comprises 13 residues. Germline V gene sequence: CDR1 MDHEN, CDR2 SYDVKM. In DNA form, the CDR3 reads TGTGCCAGCACCTTGGCACAAATTGGTGGCTACACCTTC. It translates to CASTLAQIGGYTF.

The V call is TRBV6-2 or TRBV6-3, the J call TRBJ2-2; 9 bases match TRBD2. V shed 2 bases, J shed 6 bases, and the junction held 4 bases outside the gene matches. Germline assignment: CDR1 MNHEY and CDR2 SVGEGT. The CDR3 runs 15 residues. DNA for the CDR3: TGTGCCAGCAGTTACGATACTAGCGGGCCCGGGGAGCTGTTTTTT. It specifies CASSYDTSGPGELFF.

The CDR3, as DNA: TGTGCCACCTGCCTCCAGGGAAACACCGGGGAGCTGTTTTTT. Protein: CATCLQGNTGELFF. This chain links TRBV10-3 with TRBJ2-2; a possible D gene is TRBD1 (5 bases). The CDR3 spans 14 residues. Germline CDR1 is ENHRY and CDR2 is SYGVKD. The V end was cut by 10 bases, the J end by 2 bases, with 14 bases between.

The chain carries TRBV5-1 and TRBJ2-5, with 13 bases lining up with TRBD2. With V trimmed by 4 bases and J by 4 bases, 7 bases remained unmatched. CDR3 length equals 16 residues. Germline assignment: CDR1 SGHRS and CDR2 YFSETQ. The CDR3 is CASSPGLAGAGETQYF. For the CDR3, the DNA is TGCGCCAGCAGCCCCGGACTAGCGGGGGCGGGAGAGACCCAGTACTTC.

The chain employs TRBV7-8 and TRBJ1-3; 7 bases agree with TRBD1. V gave up 3 bases and J gave up 2 bases; unmatched junction bases: 7. This CDR3 has 16 residues. Germline values: CDR1 SGHVS, CDR2 FQNEAQ. CDR3 sequence reads: CASSLRTGETGNTIYF. CDR3 DNA: TGTGCCAGCAGCTTGCGTACAGGGGAAACTGGAAACACCATATATTTT.

The chain uses TRBV7-9 and TRBJ2-2; D may be TRBD1 (6 bases). V lost 0 bases and J 2 bases, leaving 16 bases between the germline ends. Germline V gives CDR1 SEHNR, CDR2 FQNEAQ (reference sequence). This CDR3 has 18 residues. The CDR3 protein is CASSLAGRTGINTGELFF. Written as DNA, the CDR3 is TGTGCCAGCAGCTTAGCGGGACGAACAGGGATTAACACCGGGGAGCTGTTTTTT.

This chain's CDR3 is CASSFDRDEKLFF. The CDR3 nucleotides are TGTGCCAGCAGTTTCGACAGAGATGAAAAACTGTTTTTT. The rearrangement joins TRBV7-9 to TRBJ1-4; D is possibly TRBD1 (5 bases). The germline gives CDR1 SEHNR, CDR2 FQNEAQ (reference sequence). V lost 6 bases and J 6 bases, leaving 11 bases between the germline ends. The CDR3 is 13 residues long.

CDR3 residues: CASSPGQGVQFF. Here the CDR3 DNA reads TGTGCCAGCTCACCCGGACAGGGTGTACAGTTCTTC. The chain joins TRBV18 to TRBJ2-1; 8 nucleotides match TRBD1. Germline V lookup: CDR1 KGHSH, CDR2 LQKENI. CDR3 length: 12 amino acids. The V and J ends lost 3 bases and 13 bases, in that order; junction bases with no gene match: 5.